This TCR beta chain was found in a study of blood T cell repertoires in COVID-19. This clone was observed a single time. CDR3 length equals 16 residues. Trimming removed 0 bases from V and 2 bases from J, with 11 bases in between. Germline V gene sequence: CDR1 LNHNV, CDR2 YYDKDF (reference sequence). Authors' methods: Estimated nucleated cell counts came from reference gene primer amplification. Sequencing used immunoSEQ multiplex PCR; TCRdb keeps in-frame clones, though not all of them. V, J and clone size derive from that table, while D and trimming were established from the DNA sequence. The sample consists of 120,000 to 150,000 clones, roughly 76% of them appearing once.

The sequence was obtained from a human donor with acute or convalescent COVID-19. The donor label of this sample is uncertain. Sequencing was performed on peripheral blood. The chain couples TRBV15 to TRBJ1-5, with D possibly TRBD1 on 6 matching bases. CDR3 DNA: TGTGCCACCAGCAGAGAGAAGGGGGACCGCAATCAGCCCCAGCATTTT. It encodes CATSREKGDRNQPQHF.